The present TCR beta chain was sequenced within a study of T cells in Graves' hyperthyroidism and ophthalmopathy. The study's findings and limits: Most clonotypes that expanded in the thyroid above 0.001 also showed up in blood.

Researchers took RNA transcripts and amplified the TCR beta CDR3 regions from them. TCR CDR3 regions were first amplified by RT-PCR with HTBI primers. TCRdb passed the multiplex PCR reads through MiXCR, listing each CDR3 protein once. This table has approximately 490,000 distinct CDR3 sequences, 20% to 25% appearing once. This clonotype was recorded many times. Its specificity is unknown. The CDR3 is 14 amino acids. Germline CDR1 SGHRS, CDR2 YFSETQ. Trimming cost V 2 bases and J 2 bases, with 9 bases left between them. Exclusion criteria comprised uncontrolled infection, other autoimmune disease, pregnancy or lactation. Clinicians diagnosed patients from clinical symptoms, serum thyroxine and TRAb, thyroid ultrasound and orbital computed tomography.

Sequencing was done on a sample of blood. The genes are TRBV5-1 and TRBJ2-3; a possible D gene is TRBD2 (6 bases). The receptor was derived from a woman between 65 and 79 years old with Graves' ophthalmopathy. DNA of the CDR3: TGCGCCAGCAGCTTTAGCGGCGACACAGATACGCAGTATTTT. Its protein product is CASSFSGDTDTQYF.